These T cell receptor beta chains were read from a single sample in a study of CD8 T cells in ankylosing spondylitis. TCRdb re-derived calls from the 5' RACE reads in MiXCR, one entry per CDR3 protein. The data hold hundreds of thousands of distinct CDR3 sequences, with 10% to 15% observed a single time. Sample: blood, either unsorted or a sorted T cell fraction (not recorded which). The receptors originated from a male donor with ankylosing spondylitis. Both conserved end residues are part of each CDR3. D genes are given only for firm matches. Rows give clone size only sometimes, using once, few, many, or a class for an expanded clone.

TRBJ2-1 TRBD2 TRBV20-1 . CSAGTSGRNYNEQFF TGCAGTGCCGGGACTAGCGGGAGGAACTACAATGAGCAGTTCTTC
TRBJ2-2 TRBD2 TRBV12-3/TRBV12-4 few CASTPASGRKGTGELFF TGTGCCAGCACCCCGGCTAGCGGGAGGAAGGGCACCGGGGAGCTGTTTTTT
TRBJ2-5 TRBD2 TRBV20-1 few CSARRLAGGSIQTQYF TGCAGTGCTAGAAGACTAGCGGGGGGGAGTATACAGACCCAGTACTTC
TRBJ1-6 . TRBV10-1 . CASSATLGNSPLHF TGCGCCAGCAGTGCGACTTTGGGGAATTCACCCCTCCACTTT
TRBJ2-1 . TRBV24-1 . CATSGPGSHEQFF TGTGCCACCAGTGGTCCAGGGAGCCATGAGCAGTTCTTC
TRBJ2-1 TRBD2 TRBV4-3 many CASSLGTSGVSEQFF TGCGCCAGCAGCCTTGGGACTAGTGGGGTTAGTGAGCAGTTCTTC
TRBJ2-1 . TRBV28 many CASSSGASSYNEQFF TGTGCCAGCAGCTCGGGGGCGAGCTCCTACAATGAGCAGTTCTTC
TRBJ1-4 . TRBV6-2/TRBV6-3 few CASSYLGQYDEKLFF TGTGCCAGCAGTTACCTCGGGCAGTACGACGAAAAACTGTTTTTT
TRBJ1-1 . TRBV25-1 . CASTGGGGEAFF TGTGCCAGCACCGGCGGAGGTGGTGAAGCTTTCTTT
TRBJ1-6 . TRBV6-5 few CASSYGQRNSPLHF TGTGCCAGCAGTTACGGGCAGCGGAATTCACCCCTCCACTTT
TRBJ2-2 . TRBV5-1 few CATRSDPTNTGELFF TGCGCCACCCGAAGCGACCCGACTAACACCGGGGAGCTGTTTTTT
TRBJ1-6 TRBD1 TRBV6-5 . CASSLGTASSYNSPLHF TGTGCCAGCAGTTTAGGGACAGCGAGCTCCTATAATTCACCCCTCCACTTT
TRBJ2-1 . TRBV20-1 once CSASRPLRYNEQFF TGCAGTGCTAGCCGGCCCCTTCGATACAATGAGCAGTTCTTC
TRBJ1-1 TRBD1 TRBV6-1 . CASRPPGQGRVEAFF TGTGCCAGCAGACCCCCGGGACAGGGGCGGGTTGAAGCTTTCTTT
TRBJ2-3 . TRBV6-1 . CASGWGGSDTQYF TGTGCCAGCGGCTGGGGTGGGTCAGATACGCAGTATTTT
TRBJ2-3 TRBD2 TRBV7-9 few CASSLASGGAYTQYF TGTGCCAGCAGCTTAGCCAGCGGGGGGGCATATACGCAGTATTTT
TRBJ1-1 . TRBV5-1 . CASSLALQGGAEAFF TGCGCCAGCAGCTTGGCCTTACAGGGTGGGGCTGAAGCTTTCTTT
TRBJ2-7 . TRBV20-1 few CSAREPSGRYGTYEQYF TGCAGTGCTAGGGAACCCTCGGGCCGCTATGGGACCTACGAGCAGTACTTC
TRBJ1-1 TRBD1 TRBV2 few CASSNRGYTEAFF TGTGCCAGCAGTAACAGGGGATACACTGAAGCTTTCTTT
TRBJ2-7 . TRBV7-2 . CASILMSGVPSYEQYF TGTGCCAGCATCCTTATGTCGGGGGTCCCCTCCTACGAGCAGTACTTC
TRBJ2-3 TRBD2 TRBV7-8 . CASSSLAGEFWRRDTQYF TGTGCCAGCAGCTCGCTAGCGGGAGAGTTCTGGCGCAGAGATACGCAGTATTTT
TRBJ2-1 TRBD2 TRBV12-3/TRBV12-4 . CASLRIAGYNEQFF TGTGCCAGCCTCCGGATAGCGGGTTACAATGAGCAGTTCTTC